One and the same sample provided the 14 T cell receptor beta chains below, sequenced in a study of kidney transplant recipient with SARS-CoV-2 infection. TCRdb called the reads again in MiXCR, with one record for every CDR3 protein. The sample consists of fewer than 250,000 distinct CDR3 sequences, 29% of them appearing once. Sequences were derived from a blood sample, sampled at baseline and on roughly day 110 from a kidney transplant recipient. The receptors shown here come from a male patient aged 25 to 39 who had COVID-19 and was a kidney transplant recipient. Some T cells may be the graft donor's.

This clonotype has at least ten counts. The chain's CDR3 is CASSCWSRSRKTYGYTF. Written as DNA, the CDR3 is TGCGCCAGCAGTTGCTGGTCAAGATCGCGAAAGACCTATGGCTACACCTTC. This chain uses TRBV10-1 with TRBJ1-2; D is undetermined. From germline, CDR1 is WNHNN and CDR2 SYGVQD (reference sequence). There are 17 residues in the CDR3. V lost 5 bases, J lost 4 bases, and 23 bases lay in between.

Comments on this clonotype: A much larger clone sits a single nucleotide away, making a read error possible. V and J are TRBV7-9 and TRBJ2-3, with 8 positions matching TRBD2. CDR1 SEHNR and CDR2 FQNEAQ come from the germline V gene (reference sequence). The CDR3 sequence is 16 residues long. The CDR3 here is CTSSSTSGSGTDTQYF. For the CDR3, the DNA is TGTACCAGCAGCTCGACGAGCGGGAGCGGCACAGATACGCAGTATTTT.

In regard to this clonotype: With a much larger clone just one base away, this may be a read error. The chain uses TRBV12-2 and TRBJ1-2. TRBV12-2 is annotated as a pseudogene. The CDR3 covers 17 residues. The CDR3, as DNA: TGTGCAAGTCGCGTAGCCCGGACTCCACGAAGGACCTATGGCTACACCTTC. Amino acid sequence: CASRVARTPRRTYGYTF.

This clonotype appeared many times. The chain joins TRBV6-6 to TRBJ1-3, with unresolved D. V was cut by 1 base and J by 0 bases, with 7 bases left in between. The CDR3 is 15 amino acids. The germline CDR1 and CDR2 sequences are MNHNY and SVGAGI (reference sequence). The CDR3 coding sequence is TGTGCCAGCAGTTACTGGCCAGGCTCTGGAAACACCATATATTTT. Its protein product is CASSYWPGSGNTIYF.

In its sample, this clonotype was seen once. Being one base from a much bigger clone, this may be a read error. The chain carries TRBV20-1 and TRBJ2-7; 9 positions match TRBD1. The V gene's germline CDR1 is DFQATT and CDR2 SNEGSKA (reference sequence). The CDR3 is 15 amino acids. V gave up 3 bases and J gave up 2 bases; unmatched junction bases: 8. The CDR3 region has the DNA TGCAGTGCTAGGACGGACAGGGGCTTGCCCTACGAGCAGTACTTC. It yields the protein CSARTDRGLPYEQYF.

Of note for this clonotype: A much larger clone is a single base away; this may be a read error. The chain recombines TRBV11-1 with TRBJ2-2; unclear D gene. CDR1 SGHAT and CDR2 FQDESV come from the germline V gene (reference sequence). Trimming stripped 7 bases from V and 2 bases from J, with 20 bases between. The CDR3 runs 17 residues. Here the CDR3 reads CASNPGYWQRNTGELFF. The DNA of the CDR3 is TGTGCCAGCAACCCCGGGTACTGGCAGCGCAACACCGGGGAGCTGTTTTTT. The full variable domain, its missing parts supplied by reference TRBV11-1 and TRBJ2-2, is EAEVAQSPRYKITEKSQAVAFWCDPISGHATLYWYRQILGQGPELLVQFQDESVVDDSQLPKDRFSAERLKGVDSTLKIQPAELGDSAMYLCASNPGYWQRNTGELFFGEGSRLTVL.

This clonotype was detected ten times or more. The rearrangement uses TRBV11-1 and TRBJ1-2; D unresolved. This CDR3 spans 17 amino acids. Germline V lookup: CDR1 SGHAT, CDR2 FQDESV (reference sequence). Trimming stripped 5 bases from V and 4 bases from J, with 23 bases between. CDR3 DNA sequence: TGTGCCAGCAGCATGTGGATTAAGGCTGGAAAGACCTATGGCTACACCTTC. Translated, it gives CASSMWIKAGKTYGYTF.

In this sample, this clonotype turned up many times. The V and J genes are TRBV6-5 and TRBJ1-2; tentative D call: TRBD1 (6 bases). V was trimmed by 0 bases and J by 7 bases, leaving 9 bases between them. Germline assignment: CDR1 MNHEY and CDR2 SVGAGI. This CDR3 is built from 13 residues. CDR3 nucleotide sequence: TGTGCCAGCAGTTACTCGGGGGGCACTGGCTACACCTTC. It codes for CASSYSGGTGYTF.

V usage is TRBV5-4 and J usage is TRBJ2-7; D could derive from TRBD1 or TRBD2 (5 bases each). Germline CDR1 SGHNT, CDR2 YYREEE (reference sequence). The CDR3 length is 14 residues. Trimming took off 4 bases at V and 6 bases at J, with 17 bases between the two ends. The CDR3 loop is CASSGTGKIAEQYF. The CDR3 DNA follows: TGTGCCAGCAGCGGGACCGGGAAAATTGCCGAGCAGTACTTC.

This clonotype occurred many times. The chain links TRBV20-1 to TRBJ2-1, with D hard to call. CDR1 is DFQATT, CDR2 SNEGSKA, per germline (reference sequence). The CDR3 consists of 13 residues. The V gene lost 2 bases and the J gene lost 0 bases, with 5 bases spanning the gap. The CDR3, as DNA: TGCAGTGCTAGAAGAAGCTCCTACAATGAGCAGTTCTTC. The encoded protein is CSARRSSYNEQFF.

This clonotype was observed many times. This chain uses TRBV11-2 with TRBJ2-2, with 10 bases fitting TRBD2. The CDR3 length is 17 residues. The germline CDR1 and CDR2 sequences are SGHAT and FQNNGV. V trimming: 2 bases; J trimming: 4 bases; junction bases outside the gene matches: 7. CDR3 sequence: CASSLISGRAFTGELFF. The CDR3 DNA reads as TGTGCCAGCAGCTTAATCAGCGGGAGGGCCTTCACCGGGGAGCTGTTTTTT.

This clonotype was recorded at least ten times. The chain employs TRBV2 and TRBJ2-7; possibly TRBD1 for D (6 bases). The CDR3 runs to 15 residues. CDR1 and CDR2 from the germline V gene are SNHLY and FYNNEI. Trimming left V 0 bases short and J 2 bases short, with 11 bases between. The CDR3 protein is CASSEAEQGAYEQYF. As DNA, the CDR3 is TGTGCCAGCAGTGAAGCCGAACAGGGCGCCTACGAGCAGTACTTC.

This clonotype has at least ten counts. This chain connects TRBV19 to TRBJ1-5; D is ambiguous. The CDR3 spans 13 residues. V shed 5 bases and J shed 2 bases, with 7 bases lying between them. Germline V gene data show CDR1 as LNHDA and CDR2 as SQIVND (reference sequence). CDR3 protein: CASSQSGNQPQHF. In DNA, the CDR3 is TGTGCCAGTAGTCAATCGGGCAATCAGCCCCAGCATTTT.

Many counts were recorded for this clonotype. The V gene is TRBV7-2, the J gene TRBJ1-5, with 10 nucleotides matching TRBD1. CDR1 SGHTA and CDR2 FQGNSA come from the germline V gene. The CDR3 totals 17 residues. The J segment lost 6 bases and the V segment lost 5 bases, leaving 13 bases of the junction unmatched. In DNA, the CDR3 is TGTGCCAGCAGCCCCCAGTACGGACAGGGGGGTGGTCAGCCCCAGCATTTT. Residues: CASSPQYGQGGGQPQHF.